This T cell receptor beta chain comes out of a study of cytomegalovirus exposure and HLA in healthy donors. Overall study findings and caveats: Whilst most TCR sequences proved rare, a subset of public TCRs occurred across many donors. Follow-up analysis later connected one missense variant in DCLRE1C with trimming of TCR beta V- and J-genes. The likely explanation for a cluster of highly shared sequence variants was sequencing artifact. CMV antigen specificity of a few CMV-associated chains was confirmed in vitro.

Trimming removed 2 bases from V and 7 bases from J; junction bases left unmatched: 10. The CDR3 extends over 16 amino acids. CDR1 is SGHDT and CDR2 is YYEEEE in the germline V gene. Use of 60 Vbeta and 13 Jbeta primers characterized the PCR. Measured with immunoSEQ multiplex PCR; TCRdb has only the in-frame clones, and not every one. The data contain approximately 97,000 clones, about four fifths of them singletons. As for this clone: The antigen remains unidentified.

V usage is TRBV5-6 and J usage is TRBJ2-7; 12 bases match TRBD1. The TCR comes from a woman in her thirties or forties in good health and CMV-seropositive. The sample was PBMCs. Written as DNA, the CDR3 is TGTGCCAGCAGCTTTGCCCATGGGACAGGGGGCGCAGAGCAGTACTTC. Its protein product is CASSFAHGTGGAEQYF.